This record covers a single TCR beta chain. The antigen is undetermined. Trimming took 4 bases from V and 3 from J, leaving 16 bases between them. Germline V gives CDR1 SGHNT, CDR2 YYREEE (reference sequence). The length of the CDR3 is 15 residues. Using immunoSEQ multiplex PCR, the repertoire was profiled, and TCRdb retains in-frame clones only, with some absent. Altogether 30,000 to 40,000 clones are present, around four fifths being singletons, with the ten largest covering approximately 31%. The sample is drawn from a study of T cells in localized non-small cell lung cancer. Findings and caveats of the study: Sequencing was limited to one tumor region, leaving the possibility of heterogeneity open. There were a median around 57 of the top 100 tumor clones appearing in adjacent lung. In uninvolved adjacent lung, T cell clonality reached its highest value, exceeding tumor.

The chain has TRBV5-4 and TRBJ1-1, with a possible D match to TRBD1 (5 bases). This specimen was peripheral blood, taken before any cancer treatment. This sequence was found in a male donor aged 60 or older with stage II squamous cell lung carcinoma. CDR3 region: CASSRTRERDTEAFF. In nucleotides, the CDR3 is TGTGCCAGCAGCCGGACCAGGGAAAGGGACACTGAAGCTTTCTTT. The variable domain in full, completed from reference TRBV5-4 and TRBJ1-1, reads ETGVTQSPTHLIKTRGQQVTLRCSSQSGHNTVSWYQQALGQGPQFIFQYYREEENGRGNFPPRFSGLQFPNYSSELNVNALELDDSALYLCASSRTRERDTEAFFGQGTRLTVV.